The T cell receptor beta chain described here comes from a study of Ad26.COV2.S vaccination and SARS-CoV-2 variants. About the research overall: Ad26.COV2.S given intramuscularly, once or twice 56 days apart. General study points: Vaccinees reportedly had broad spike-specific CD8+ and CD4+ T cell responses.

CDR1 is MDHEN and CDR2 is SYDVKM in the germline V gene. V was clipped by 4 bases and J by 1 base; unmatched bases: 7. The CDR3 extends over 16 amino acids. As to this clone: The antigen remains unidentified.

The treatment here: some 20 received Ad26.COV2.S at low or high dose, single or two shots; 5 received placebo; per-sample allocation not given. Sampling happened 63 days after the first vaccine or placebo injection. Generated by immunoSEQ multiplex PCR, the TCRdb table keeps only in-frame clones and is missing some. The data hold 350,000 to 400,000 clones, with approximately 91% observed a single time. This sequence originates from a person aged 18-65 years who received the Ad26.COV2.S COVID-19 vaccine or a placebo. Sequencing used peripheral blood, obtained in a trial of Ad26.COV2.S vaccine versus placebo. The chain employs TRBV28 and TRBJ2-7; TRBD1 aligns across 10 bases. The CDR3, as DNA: TGTGCCAGCAGTTCGTCGGGACAGGGGATTTCCTACGAGCAGTACTTC. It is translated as CASSSSGQGISYEQYF.